Described below is a single T cell receptor (beta chain) sequence and its context. What this receptor recognizes is not known. Base qualities are not recorded, but no much larger clone differs from it by a single base. Reading from cysteine to phenylalanine, the CDR3 counts 13 amino acids. The sequence is cut down to CDR3 DNA, 39 bases in frame from base 1. The germline V gene encodes CDR1 LNHNV and CDR2 YYDKDF (reference sequence). The germline ends are 12 bases apart after V is trimmed by 3 bases and J by 8 bases. Sequencing was carried out with an Illumina HiSeq 1500. The public sequencing data were trimmed at Q25 with fastp and processed into clonotypes with MiXCR by TCRdb, which kept only in-frame beta chains. Rows matching on CDR3 protein sequence are summarized as one entry with the most common DNA and genes. In this sample the table shows around 330,000 distinct CDR3 sequences, about 17% of which occur a single time. More than 10% of the sample is held by the ten biggest clonotypes.

These data come from a study of T cell repertoires in cytomegalovirus infection (dated by TCRdb to about 2019). With regard to the full study: The HLA type of each donor mattered for the analysis, because public TCR beta signatures pointed to carriage of CMV infection along with the matching HLA type.

What the authors observed across the whole study: The ex vivo response was dominated by HLA-C-restricted CMV-specific TCR beta clonotypes, and the single most frequent clonotype in two of eight donors was supplied by these HLA-C-restricted clonotypes. Carriers of CMV infection plus the relevant HLA type were discriminated by the cumulative frequency of public TCR beta family members in the study cohort and in an independent roughly 400-donor cohort.

This sequence uses TRBV15 and TRBJ2-3; no D gene can be assigned with confidence. The TCR originated in a human donor in good health (CMV status not recorded). Some clones in this sample may be carry-over from other donors' samples. Sample: PBMCs. The DNA sequence follows: TGTGCCACCAGCAGGAACGTTGGGGTTACGCAGTATTTT. Translated, this gives CATSRNVGVTQYF.